A selection of T cell receptor beta chains follows, all from one sample in a study of T cells after yellow fever vaccination. Using its own MiXCR run on the 5' RACE reads, TCRdb lists one record per CDR3 protein. The sample consists of hundreds of thousands of distinct CDR3 sequences, approximately 15% of them appearing once. The sequences come from PBMCs, collected on the day of the yellow fever booster vaccination. The receptor source for this set is a young man who received the YFV17D yellow fever vaccine. Each CDR3 is given with its conserved first and last residue. The order of the fields is J gene, D gene, V gene, clone size, CDR3 protein, CDR3 DNA. D genes are given only for firm matches. Some rows have no size entry. The others give once, few or many, or a class for an expanded clone.

TRBJ2-7 . TRBV20-1 . CSALGWGQYF TGCAGTGCTTTGGGCTGGGGGCAGTACTTC
TRBJ2-7 . TRBV7-2 . CASSYDPRPEQYF TGTGCCAGCAGCTACGACCCTCGCCCCGAGCAGTACTTC
TRBJ1-4 . TRBV7-9 few CASSLREQDEKLFF TGTGCCAGCAGCCTCCGAGAGCAAGATGAAAAACTGTTTTTT
TRBJ2-2 . TRBV10-1 few CASTSEPGGELFF TGCGCCAGCACTAGCGAGCCCGGCGGGGAGCTGTTTTTT
TRBJ1-2 . TRBV29-1 few CSVGQTGGYTF TGCAGCGTTGGTCAAACGGGTGGCTACACCTTC
TRBJ2-5 . TRBV21-1 . CASSKEQDGSYQETQYF TGTGCCAGCAGCAAGGAACAGGACGGCTCGTACCAAGAGACCCAGTACTTC
TRBJ2-6 . TRBV7-9 few CASSLSIGANVLTF TGTGCCAGCAGCTTATCGATTGGGGCCAACGTCCTGACTTTC
TRBJ2-1 TRBD2 TRBV29-1 few CSGLAGYSYNEQFF TGCAGCGGGTTAGCGGGATATTCCTACAATGAGCAGTTCTTC
TRBJ2-3 . TRBV30 few CAWSLGALRANTDTQYF TGTGCCTGGAGTTTAGGAGCGCTCCGTGCTAACACAGATACGCAGTATTTT
TRBJ2-3 . TRBV20-1 few CSARDQGWRGRTDTQYF TGCAGTGCTAGAGATCAGGGGTGGCGGGGCCGCACAGATACGCAGTATTTT
TRBJ1-1 TRBD1 TRBV20-1 few CSAQPGTGVNTEAFF TGCAGTGCCCAACCCGGGACAGGGGTGAACACTGAAGCTTTCTTT
TRBJ2-7 . TRBV7-9 . CASSLSRREQYF TGTGCCAGCAGCTTATCGAGGCGCGAGCAGTACTTC
TRBJ2-3 TRBD1 TRBV20-1 . CSASPGQGIADTQYF TGCAGTGCTAGCCCGGGACAGGGGATAGCAGATACGCAGTATTTT
TRBJ2-2 . TRBV7-3 few CASSLQPYTGELFF TGTGCCAGCAGCTTACAACCATACACCGGGGAGCTGTTTTTT
TRBJ2-3 TRBD2 TRBV5-6 . CASSLEGSGYFTDTQYF TGTGCCAGCAGCTTGGAAGGTAGCGGGTATTTCACAGATACGCAGTATTTT
TRBJ2-3 TRBD2 TRBV7-3 many CASSLSGRADTQYF TGTGCCAGCAGCTTAAGTGGGAGGGCAGATACGCAGTATTTT
TRBJ1-4 . TRBV20-1 . CSAREGWDEKLFF TGCAGTGCTAGAGAGGGCTGGGATGAAAAACTGTTTTTT
TRBJ2-3 . TRBV10-3 once CAIGQGTDTQYF TGTGCCATCGGACAAGGCACAGATACGCAGTATTTT
TRBJ2-1 TRBD2 TRBV20-1 . CSARAGALSSYNEQFF TGCAGTGCTAGGGCGGGAGCGCTAAGCTCCTACAATGAGCAGTTCTTC
TRBJ1-6 TRBD1 TRBV7-2 . CASSLGQGLPTNSPLHF TGTGCCAGCAGCTTAGGACAGGGACTACCCACCAATTCACCCCTCCACTTT
TRBJ1-1 . TRBV20-1 few CSARDGSPQVFF TGCAGTGCTAGAGATGGCAGTCCCCAAGTATTCTTT
TRBJ2-7 . TRBV5-1 few CASSLGSGPRNEQYF TGCGCCAGCAGCTTGGGGAGTGGGCCTAGGAACGAGCAGTACTTC
TRBJ1-1 TRBD1 TRBV7-9 . CASSPGTGPAFF TGTGCCAGCAGTCCCGGGACAGGGCCAGCTTTCTTT
TRBJ1-2 . TRBV20-1 many CSATGTENYGYTF TGCAGTGCAACTGGGACGGAGAACTATGGCTACACCTTC
TRBJ2-2 . TRBV12-3/TRBV12-4 many CASSSGNLYTGELFF TGTGCCAGCAGTTCCGGGAACTTATACACCGGGGAGCTGTTTTTT
TRBJ2-2 TRBD1 TRBV20-1 . CSAPDRGNTGELFF TGCAGTGCCCCGGACAGGGGGAACACCGGGGAGCTGTTTTTT
TRBJ2-1 TRBD1 TRBV11-1 few CASSYRDRGPRWSYNEQFF TGTGCCAGCAGCTACCGGGACAGGGGGCCCCGGTGGTCCTACAATGAGCAGTTCTTC